Listed below are T cell receptor beta chains from one sample, sequenced in a study of spatial heterogeneity in lung cancer. One entry per CDR3 protein, called by TCRdb with MiXCR from the 5' RACE reads. Of thousands of distinct CDR3 sequences in the sample, 20% to 30% are singletons; the top ten hold roughly 15%. Sequences were derived from PBMCs, sampled at surgery. The receptors were sampled from a male donor with early-stage non-small cell lung cancer. The CDR3 runs from the conserved cysteine through the conserved F or W. Each record gives: D gene, V gene, J gene, clone size, CDR3 DNA, CDR3 protein. A D gene is named only where the DNA matches it firmly. Size values are once, few and many counts, or a class for expanded clones, and some rows have none.

d_gene: TRBD2
v_gene: TRBV7-9
j_gene: TRBJ2-5
abundance: medium-sized
CDR3nt: TGTGCCAGCAGCTTCCCTCCCCCAACTGCCTTAGCGGGGTTGCACTTC
CDR3aa: CASSFPPPTALAGLHF

d_gene: TRBD1
v_gene: TRBV7-2
j_gene: TRBJ2-1
abundance: medium-sized
CDR3nt: TGTGCCAGCAGCTTAGGGACAGGGGATTACAATGAGCAGTTCTTC
CDR3aa: CASSLGTGDYNEQFF

d_gene: -
v_gene: TRBV4-2
j_gene: TRBJ2-5
abundance: medium-sized
CDR3nt: TGTGCCAGCAGCCAAGATCCGGGCGAGACCCAGTACTTC
CDR3aa: CASSQDPGETQYF

d_gene: -
v_gene: TRBV20-1
j_gene: TRBJ2-1
abundance: medium-sized
CDR3nt: TGCAGTGGTCGGGAAATCAATGAGCAGTTCTTC
CDR3aa: CSGREINEQFF

d_gene: -
v_gene: TRBV7-9
j_gene: TRBJ1-4
abundance: -
CDR3nt: TGTGCCAGCAGCTTAAGTGTGGGCTCCCATAATGAAAAACTGTTTTTT
CDR3aa: CASSLSVGSHNEKLFF

d_gene: TRBD1
v_gene: TRBV24-1
j_gene: TRBJ2-1
abundance: -
CDR3nt: TGTGCCACCAGTGACTTGGGACAGGGGATCGTTGAGCAGTTCTTC
CDR3aa: CATSDLGQGIVEQFF

d_gene: -
v_gene: TRBV9
j_gene: TRBJ2-2
abundance: many
CDR3nt: TGTGCCAGCGCAGGGAGGACAACGGCGAACACCGGGGAGCTGTTTTTT
CDR3aa: CASAGRTTANTGELFF

d_gene: -
v_gene: TRBV29-1
j_gene: TRBJ1-1
abundance: -
CDR3nt: TGCAGCGTTTGGGGAGGAAACACTGAAGCTTTCTTT
CDR3aa: CSVWGGNTEAFF

d_gene: -
v_gene: TRBV6-5
j_gene: TRBJ2-1
abundance: few
CDR3nt: TGTGCCAGCAGGGACAGTCGGGATGAGCAGTTCTTC
CDR3aa: CASRDSRDEQFF

d_gene: TRBD1
v_gene: TRBV7-8
j_gene: TRBJ1-5
abundance: medium-sized
CDR3nt: TGTGCCAGCAGCAAACAGGGGCCCAGTCAGCCCCAGCATTTT
CDR3aa: CASSKQGPSQPQHF

d_gene: -
v_gene: TRBV12-5
j_gene: TRBJ2-5
abundance: few
CDR3nt: TGTGCTAGTGGCCGTGGTAACCCCCAGTACTTC
CDR3aa: CASGRGNPQYF

d_gene: -
v_gene: TRBV27
j_gene: TRBJ2-2
abundance: -
CDR3nt: TGTGCCAGCAGTTTACAATACACCGGGGAGCTGTTTTTT
CDR3aa: CASSLQYTGELFF

d_gene: -
v_gene: TRBV7-9
j_gene: TRBJ1-6
abundance: -
CDR3nt: TGTGCCAGCAGTACAACAGGGTTTAGTAATTCACCCCTCCACTTT
CDR3aa: CASSTTGFSNSPLHF

d_gene: TRBD2
v_gene: TRBV5-1
j_gene: TRBJ2-1
abundance: few
CDR3nt: TGCGCCAGCAAGGGACTAGCGGGGAACAATGAGCAGTTCTTC
CDR3aa: CASKGLAGNNEQFF

d_gene: -
v_gene: TRBV6-4
j_gene: TRBJ2-5
abundance: -
CDR3nt: TGTGCCAGCCAGCAGGGAGTAGAGACCCAGTACTTC
CDR3aa: CASQQGVETQYF

d_gene: -
v_gene: TRBV29-1
j_gene: TRBJ2-3
abundance: -
CDR3nt: TGCAGCGTTGAAGAGGCAGTGAGCACAGATACGCAGTATTTT
CDR3aa: CSVEEAVSTDTQYF

d_gene: -
v_gene: TRBV2
j_gene: TRBJ1-2
abundance: -
CDR3nt: TGTGCCAGCAGTGTTGGGGGGGCAGGATATGGCTACACCTTC
CDR3aa: CASSVGGAGYGYTF

d_gene: -
v_gene: TRBV20-1
j_gene: TRBJ2-1
abundance: medium-sized
CDR3nt: TGCAGTGCTAGAGTGGGCGTTGAGCAGTTCTTC
CDR3aa: CSARVGVEQFF

d_gene: -
v_gene: TRBV6-5
j_gene: TRBJ2-3
abundance: medium-sized
CDR3nt: TGTGCCAGTGGTACAAACACAGATACGCAGTATTTT
CDR3aa: CASGTNTDTQYF

d_gene: -
v_gene: TRBV7-9
j_gene: TRBJ2-7
abundance: medium-sized
CDR3nt: TGTGCCAGCAGCTTATTCGAGTCAGGCTCCTACGAGCAGTACTTC
CDR3aa: CASSLFESGSYEQYF

d_gene: -
v_gene: TRBV29-1
j_gene: TRBJ2-2
abundance: medium-sized
CDR3nt: TGCAGCGTTGAAAGGTTGTACCCCGGGGAGCTGTTTTTT
CDR3aa: CSVERLYPGELFF

d_gene: -
v_gene: TRBV11-2
j_gene: TRBJ2-3
abundance: -
CDR3nt: TGTGCCAGCAGCGGATTCCGGAGCACAGATACGCAGTATTTT
CDR3aa: CASSGFRSTDTQYF

d_gene: TRBD1
v_gene: TRBV3-1
j_gene: TRBJ2-5
abundance: medium-sized
CDR3nt: TGTGCCAGCGGAGAGGGGACAGGACCGTACTTC
CDR3aa: CASGEGTGPYF

d_gene: -
v_gene: TRBV24-1
j_gene: TRBJ2-3
abundance: medium-sized
CDR3nt: TGTGCCACCAGTGACTCAGGGCCAGATACGCAGTATTTT
CDR3aa: CATSDSGPDTQYF

d_gene: -
v_gene: TRBV2
j_gene: TRBJ2-2
abundance: medium-sized
CDR3nt: TGTGCCAGCAATTGGACACCCAACACCGGGGAGCTGTTTTTT
CDR3aa: CASNWTPNTGELFF

d_gene: -
v_gene: TRBV2
j_gene: TRBJ2-5
abundance: -
CDR3nt: TGTGCCAACTCCCGGGAAACCAGAGAGACCCAGTACTTC
CDR3aa: CANSRETRETQYF

d_gene: TRBD1
v_gene: TRBV29-1
j_gene: TRBJ1-1
abundance: medium-sized
CDR3nt: TGCAGCGTTCGGCCGTCCCGACAGGGGGATACTGAAGCTTTCTTT
CDR3aa: CSVRPSRQGDTEAFF

d_gene: TRBD1
v_gene: TRBV27
j_gene: TRBJ1-1
abundance: few
CDR3nt: TGTGCCAGCAGAGGACAGGGGGGCGGAGGGAACACTGAAGCTTTCTTT
CDR3aa: CASRGQGGGGNTEAFF

d_gene: -
v_gene: TRBV12-3/TRBV12-4
j_gene: TRBJ2-1
abundance: medium-sized
CDR3nt: TGTGCCAGCAGTCAGAGCGGTGAGCAGTTCTTC
CDR3aa: CASSQSGEQFF

d_gene: TRBD2
v_gene: TRBV29-1
j_gene: TRBJ2-1
abundance: medium-sized
CDR3nt: TGCAGCGCGCGGGAGGGCCCCATCAATGAGCAGTTCTTC
CDR3aa: CSAREGPINEQFF

d_gene: -
v_gene: TRBV28
j_gene: TRBJ2-7
abundance: -
CDR3nt: TGTGCCAGCAGGGACCCCTGGCTGTACGAGCAGTACTTC
CDR3aa: CASRDPWLYEQYF